This T cell receptor (beta chain) was observed in a study of identical twins. Trimming removed 6 bases at V and 4 bases at J, with 13 bases between. CDR3 size: 14 residues. MiXCR was run by TCRdb on the 5' RACE reads, yielding one entry per CDR3 protein. The profile shows about 430,000 distinct CDR3 sequences, 18% of them singletons. The sample was naive T cells sorted from blood. V is TRBV12-3 or TRBV12-4 and J is TRBJ1-3, with a possible D match to TRBD1 (5 bases). This TCR was recovered from a man aged 45-65 years in good health. CDR3 sequence (DNA): TGTGCCAGCAGACCCGGACAAGAAGGAAACACCATATATTTT. Its protein product is CASRPGQEGNTIYF.